These T cell receptor beta chains were read from a single sample in a study of post-analysis software for immune sequencing data. TCRdb re-derived calls from the PCR reads in MiXCR, one entry per CDR3 protein. This table has under 900,000 distinct CDR3 sequences, around 53% appearing once. Sequenced material: blood. These receptors came from a girl under 18 with multiple sclerosis. Each CDR3 is given with its conserved first and last residue. Fields, in order: V gene, D gene, J gene, clone size, CDR3 DNA, CDR3 protein. The D gene is left open where the match is weak. Clone size is shown for a subset of rows, as once, few, many or a class of expanded clone.

>TRBV7-6|TRBD2|TRBJ2-7|.
TGTGCCAGCAGCCCTAGGACTAGCGGAACTACCTACGAGCAGTACTTC
CASSPRTSGTTYEQYF
>TRBV12-3/TRBV12-4|TRBD1|TRBJ2-5|few
TGTGCCAGCAGTTTAGGATTTGGGCAGGGGGCGCGAGAGACCCAGTACTTC
CASSLGFGQGARETQYF
>TRBV5-1|.|TRBJ1-2|few
TGCGCCAGCAGCTTGGGACAGAGGCTGGACTATGGCTACACCTTC
CASSLGQRLDYGYTF
>TRBV6-6|TRBD2|TRBJ2-5|.
TGTGCCACCGGGACTAGCGGTTCCGGAGAGACCCAGTACTTC
CATGTSGSGETQYF
>TRBV6-5|.|TRBJ2-1|.
TGTGCCAGCAGAGAACAGGGTAGAGCACGGAATGAGCAGTTCTTC
CASREQGRARNEQFF
>TRBV2|TRBD1|TRBJ2-1|few
TGTGCCAGCAGTTCGGACAGGGCTAGGGATGAGCAGTTCTTC
CASSSDRARDEQFF
>TRBV29-1|.|TRBJ2-4|few
TGCAGCGTTGAATGGGGCGGGCTAGCGCCTCGACTTAAGGCCAAAAACATTCAGTACTTC
CSVEWGGLAPRLKAKNIQYF
>TRBV7-9|.|TRBJ2-3|.
TGTGCCAGCAGCCATGATAGCTATACGCAGTATTTT
CASSHDSYTQYF
>TRBV12-3/TRBV12-4|TRBD1|TRBJ1-2|few
TGTGCCAGCAGTCCCCCGGGACAGGGATTTTTTGGCTACACCTTC
CASSPPGQGFFGYTF
>TRBV27|TRBD2|TRBJ2-1|.
TGTGCCAGCAGTTTACCCGGACTAGCGGGACACAATGAGCAGTTCTTC
CASSLPGLAGHNEQFF
>TRBV7-3|.|TRBJ2-3|few
TGTGCCAGCAGCTTAGTGGGGGACCGCACAGATACGCAGTATTTT
CASSLVGDRTDTQYF
>TRBV11-1|.|TRBJ2-7|many
TGTGCCAGCAGCTTAGGACGGGACCTGAGAAGGTACTACGAGCAGTACTTC
CASSLGRDLRRYYEQYF
>TRBV7-6|TRBD1|TRBJ2-7|.
TGTGCCAGCAGCGGCCGGGACAGGGTTTACGAGCAGTACTTC
CASSGRDRVYEQYF
>TRBV15|TRBD1|TRBJ2-1|.
TGTGCCACCAGCTCTACCCTTAAGTTCGACAGGGATCGGTACAATGAGCAGTTCTTC
CATSSTLKFDRDRYNEQFF
>TRBV2|.|TRBJ2-3|once
TGTGCCAGCAGTGGGAAACTAGCCCCGGGTACGCAGTATTTT
CASSGKLAPGTQYF
>TRBV7-6|TRBD1|TRBJ2-7|.
TGTGCCAGCAGTCTTCTTTTTGGCAGGGGGAAATACGAGCAGTACTTC
CASSLLFGRGKYEQYF
>TRBV29-1|.|TRBJ2-5|.
TGCGGCGTTGAGGCGGAGTGGAGGGAGACCCAGTACTTC
CGVEAEWRETQYF
>TRBV13|.|TRBJ1-5|few
TGTGCCAGCAGCCCAAGAATCAATCAGCCCCAGCATTTT
CASSPRINQPQHF
>TRBV11-1|TRBD1|TRBJ2-3|.
TGTGCCAGCAGCTCGGGACAGGTTAGCACAGATACGCAGTATTTT
CASSSGQVSTDTQYF
>TRBV4-1|.|TRBJ2-4|.
TGCGCCAGCAGCCTAGGACAGCAAAACATTCAGTACTTC
CASSLGQQNIQYF
>TRBV4-2|TRBD2|TRBJ2-1|few
TGTGCCAGCAGCCAATCGGGACTAGCGCCCTACAATGAGCAGTTCTTC
CASSQSGLAPYNEQFF
>TRBV7-9|TRBD2|TRBJ2-1|.
TGTGCCAGCAGTTTAGCGGGAGACTTCTACTGGCGTTCCTACAATGAGCAGTTCTTC
CASSLAGDFYWRSYNEQFF
>TRBV3-1|TRBD2|TRBJ2-5|.
TGTGCCAGCAGCCAAATTGGGCTAGCGGGAGACCAAGAGACTCAGTACTTC
CASSQIGLAGDQETQYF
>TRBV5-1|TRBD2|TRBJ2-1|.
TGCGCCAGCAAAGAGGGAGCGGGGGGACGAGACAATGAGCAGTTCTTC
CASKEGAGGRDNEQFF
>TRBV25-1|TRBD2|TRBJ2-5|.
TGTGCCAGCAGTGAATCCCGAGCCAGCGGGATCCAAGAGACCCAGTACTTC
CASSESRASGIQETQYF
>TRBV3-1|.|TRBJ2-3|.
TGTGCCAGCAGCCAAGTAAGCGCCAGCACAGATACGCAGTATTTT
CASSQVSASTDTQYF
>TRBV27|TRBD2|TRBJ2-7|few
TGTGCCAGCAGCCCTAGCGGGAGCATCAACGAGCAGTACTTC
CASSPSGSINEQYF
>TRBV7-2|.|TRBJ2-5|few
TGTGCCAGCAGCTTAAGGGGGGTGCGGGGGCGAGAGACCCAGTACTTC
CASSLRGVRGRETQYF
>TRBV20-1|.|TRBJ1-2|.
TGCAGTGCTAGAGATGGAGGAACGGACTATGGCTACACCTTC
CSARDGGTDYGYTF
>TRBV20-1|.|TRBJ2-5|.
TGCAGCGCGAATGGGTTAAGCCAAGAGACCCAGTACTTC
CSANGLSQETQYF
>TRBV4-2|TRBD2|TRBJ2-1|few
TGTGCCAGCAGCCAAGATGAGGCGGGAGGGCCAAATGAGCAGTTCTTC
CASSQDEAGGPNEQFF
>TRBV29-1|.|TRBJ1-1|.
TGCAGCGTTGAAAGACAGTTTAACACTGAAGCTTTCTTT
CSVERQFNTEAFF
>TRBV3-1|.|TRBJ2-7|.
TGTGCCAGCAGCCAAGTATTGAGGGACATCTACGAGCAGTACTTC
CASSQVLRDIYEQYF
>TRBV12-3/TRBV12-4|.|TRBJ2-3|.
TGTGCCAGCAGTTTTGAGCGTCCTAGCACAGATACGCAGTATTTT
CASSFERPSTDTQYF
>TRBV6-5|TRBD1|TRBJ2-7|.
TGTGCCAGCAGGTACCTGACAGGGAACGAGCAGTACTTC
CASRYLTGNEQYF
>TRBV10-3|.|TRBJ2-3|.
TGTGCCATCAGGGACAGCAAGTCCACAGATACGCAGTATTTT
CAIRDSKSTDTQYF
>TRBV5-6|.|TRBJ2-3|.
TGTGCCAGCAGCTTGGTCCTGTTCTCGGATACGCAGTATTTT
CASSLVLFSDTQYF
>TRBV29-1|TRBD2|TRBJ2-1|few
TGCAGCGCTGGGGCGGGAGTCTCCTACAATGAGCAGTTCTTC
CSAGAGVSYNEQFF
>TRBV29-1|.|TRBJ2-5|few
TGCAGCGTTGGCCAAGAATGGAAGACCCAGTACTTC
CSVGQEWKTQYF
>TRBV29-1|.|TRBJ2-7|.
TGCAGCGCCTCAAACTACGAGCAGTACTTC
CSASNYEQYF
>TRBV12-5|TRBD2|TRBJ2-5|.
TGTGCTAGCAGGGTCGGTGGGAGGGGCCTCTTGTCAGAGACCCAGTACTTC
CASRVGGRGLLSETQYF
>TRBV14|TRBD1|TRBJ1-1|.
TGTGCCAGCAGCCAAGGTCGTCGGGACAGGGGGCACAGAGGCACTGAAGCTTTCTTT
CASSQGRRDRGHRGTEAFF